Included here is one T cell receptor (beta chain) sequence, with context. The antigen remains undetermined. cDNA came from roughly 0.5 to 1 ug RNA primed by random hexamers. It was immunoSEQ multiplex PCR that amplified TCR beta CDR3 across 54 Vbeta and 13 Jbeta. TCRdb recomputed calls from the immunoSEQ multiplex PCR reads with MiXCR, one row per CDR3 protein. The sample shows 200,000 or so distinct CDR3 sequences, more than 90% of them seen only once. The V and J ends lost 3 bases and 1 base respectively, with 9 bases between them. The germline V gene has CDR1 DFQATT and CDR2 SNEGSKA (reference sequence). The CDR3 contains 14 residues. TEMRA cells were FACS-enriched, unlike CD8+ and CD4+ T cells, which were negatively isolated. These data originate in a study of CD8 T cells in Susac syndrome. Regarding the study as a whole: The study conceded that its TCR sequencing and HLA analysis involved relatively few individuals.

The gene calls are TRBV20-1 and TRBJ2-2, with D perhaps matching TRBD1 or TRBD2 (5 bases each). This clonotype originated in a human donor with multiple sclerosis. Sequencing was done on a sample of CD4+ T cells from PBMCs. This CDR3 reads CSASGAVNTGELFF. CDR3 bases: TGCAGTGCTAGCGGGGCAGTGAACACCGGGGAGCTGTTTTTT.